The 25 T cell receptor beta chains given below trace back to one sample, sequenced in a study of T-cell reconstitution after alpha-beta-depleted transplantation in children. A library of TCRbeta sequences, prepared with unique molecular identifiers, was generated. From the PCR reads, TCRdb called clonotypes with MiXCR, one entry per CDR3 protein. This sample has approximately 1,000,000 distinct CDR3 sequences; about 30% occur once, and the top ten carry approximately 30%. The specimen was PBMCs, mostly from graft donor cells, collected 360 days after TCRalphabeta/CD19-depleted stem cell transplant. These receptors all come from a boy younger than two who had a stem cell transplant for SCID, so the T cells may come from the graft donor.

The chain couples TRBV4-2 to TRBJ2-2; D may correspond to TRBD1 or TRBD2 (6 bases each). The germline V and J ends were trimmed by 0 bases and 7 bases, with 18 bases remaining between them. Germline CDR1 and CDR2: LGHNA and YNFKEQ. The CDR3 length is 17 residues. In DNA, the CDR3 is TGTGCCAGCAGCCAAGATAGGAGGGGGGCGATGGACGGGGAGCTGTTTTTT. As protein: CASSQDRRGAMDGELFF.

The chain links TRBV7-6 to TRBJ2-1; D is possibly TRBD2 (7 bases). The CDR3 spans 16 residues. Germline V gene lookup returns CDR1 SGHVS and CDR2 FNYEAQ. V lost 0 bases, J lost 7 bases, and 16 bases lay in between. CDR3 loop: CASSLAQRGGLNEQFF. The DNA for the CDR3 is TGTGCCAGCAGCTTAGCCCAGAGGGGGGGCCTAAATGAGCAGTTCTTC.

The table lists this clonotype with a few counts. The chain carries TRBV6-1 and TRBJ2-5; D gene ambiguous. V lost 8 bases to trimming and J lost 5 bases, with 12 bases between them. The V gene's germline CDR1 is MNHNS and CDR2 SASEGT. CDR3 length: 12 residues. The CDR3 loop reads CASRVAGETQYF. The CDR3 DNA is TGTGCCAGCCGGGTGGCCGGGGAGACCCAGTACTTC.

The CDR3 region is CSASHWTETYNEQFF. In DNA, the CDR3 is TGCAGTGCTAGTCATTGGACAGAGACCTACAATGAGCAGTTCTTC. The chain recombines TRBV20-1 with TRBJ2-1; possibly TRBD1 for D (6 bases). V was clipped by 3 bases and J by 2 bases, with 14 bases between them. Looked up from germline, CDR1 is DFQATT and CDR2 is SNEGSKA (reference sequence). This CDR3 is built from 15 residues.

The rearrangement uses TRBV5-1 and TRBJ2-2; 9 positions agree with TRBD1. CDR1 and CDR2 from the germline V gene are SGHRS and YFSETQ. The CDR3 sequence is 17 residues long. The V gene end was trimmed by 3 bases and the J gene end by 4 bases; junction bases not matched to a gene: 10. CDR3 region: CASSWIGGQGVTGELFF. CDR3 bases: TGCGCCAGCAGCTGGATCGGGGGACAGGGAGTCACCGGGGAGCTGTTTTTT.

The chain uses TRBV13 and TRBJ2-5; 7 bases fit TRBD2. The length of the CDR3 is 16 residues. With V trimmed by 5 bases and J by 2 bases, 11 bases remained unmatched. Per germline, CDR1 PRHDT and CDR2 FYEKMQ (reference sequence). The CDR3 is CASSRQPGLSQETQYF. The CDR3 DNA is TGTGCCAGCAGCCGACAACCGGGACTATCACAAGAGACCCAGTACTTC. Looking up the rest from reference TRBV13 and TRBJ2-5 gives the full variable domain: AAGVIQSPRHLIKEKRETATLKCYPIPRHDTVYWYQQGPGQDPQFLISFYEKMQSDKGSIPDRFSAQQFSDYHSELNMSSLELGDSALYFCASSRQPGLSQETQYFGPGTRLLVL.

This clonotype was counted only a few times. This chain uses TRBV20-1 with TRBJ2-5; D tentatively reads TRBD1 or TRBD2 (6 bases each). Germline V CDR1 and CDR2: DFQATT, SNEGSKA (reference sequence). The CDR3 contains 12 residues. CDR3 residues: CSGGHVQETQYF. The CDR3 DNA follows: TGCAGCGGGGGCCACGTTCAAGAGACCCAGTACTTC.

In its sample, this clonotype was seen a few times. The chain couples TRBV12-3 or TRBV12-4 to TRBJ2-7; 8 bases fit TRBD1. The CDR3 totals 14 residues. V was pared by 5 bases and J by 2 bases, with 5 bases of the junction left unmatched. CDR3 amino acids: CASSPWTGTYEQYF. CDR3 bases: TGTGCCAGCAGTCCATGGACAGGGACCTACGAGCAGTACTTC.

In this sample, this clonotype turned up many times. The chain joins TRBV20-1 to TRBJ2-7, with D perhaps TRBD1 (6 bases). This CDR3 comprises 13 residues. Germline CDR1 is DFQATT and CDR2 is SNEGSKA (reference sequence). The V and J ends lost 3 bases and 7 bases respectively, with 16 bases between them. Written as DNA, the CDR3 is TGCAGTGCTAGCCGGGACACCCTTGGGGAGCAGTACTTC. Translated, it gives CSASRDTLGEQYF.

The V gene is TRBV6-5, the J gene TRBJ1-5; a possible D gene is TRBD1 (5 bases). Trimming took off 0 bases at V and 6 bases at J, with 15 bases between the two ends. The length of the CDR3 is 16 residues. Germline CDR1 reads MNHEY; CDR2 reads SVGAGI. The CDR3 sequence: CASSYSDTGGSQPQHF. CDR3 DNA sequence: TGTGCCAGCAGTTACTCGGATACGGGGGGGAGTCAGCCCCAGCATTTT.

This clonotype was recorded once. The chain carries TRBV18 and TRBJ2-2; no reliable D call. Deletions cut 5 bases from V and 0 bases from J, with 10 bases between. Germline V lookup: CDR1 KGHSH, CDR2 LQKENI. The CDR3 runs 15 residues. The chain's CDR3 is CASSGPHANTGELFF. The CDR3 coding sequence is TGTGCCAGCTCAGGGCCCCACGCGAACACCGGGGAGCTGTTTTTT.

The rearrangement links TRBV27 to TRBJ1-5; 7 nucleotides agree with TRBD1. CDR1 is MNHEY and CDR2 is SMNVEV in the germline V gene (reference sequence). V gave up 4 bases and J gave up 2 bases; unmatched junction bases: 5. The CDR3 covers 15 residues. CDR3 in DNA: TGTGCCAGCAGTTCCGACAGGGTGGGCAATCAGCCCCAGCATTTT. It codes for CASSSDRVGNQPQHF.

This clonotype was recorded many times. The gene calls are TRBV21-1 and TRBJ2-2. TRBV21-1 is a known pseudogene. The CDR3 is made up of 15 amino acids. The CDR3 nucleotides are TGTGCCAGCAGCAATACTCTGACGAACACCGGGGAGCTGTTTTTT. It encodes CASSNTLTNTGELFF.

This clonotype turned up a few times. The CDR3 sequence: CASSPSGTLYGYTF. The CDR3 region has the DNA TGTGCCAGCAGCCCCTCCGGGACTCTCTATGGCTACACCTTC. The chain joins TRBV28 to TRBJ1-2; a possible D gene is TRBD1 (5 bases). Germline V gene data show CDR1 as MDHEN and CDR2 as SYDVKM. Trimming stripped 6 bases from V and 4 bases from J, with 15 bases between. CDR3 size: 14 residues.

This clonotype appeared a few times. V usage is TRBV30 and J usage is TRBJ2-3, with D unclear. Germline CDR1 GTSNPN, CDR2 SVGIG (reference sequence). With 0 bases removed from V and 2 bases from J, the gap between germline ends came to 12 bases. The CDR3 sequence is 15 residues long. This CDR3 reads CAWSVGDRITDTQYF. The CDR3 nucleotides are TGTGCCTGGAGTGTTGGTGACCGTATCACAGATACGCAGTATTTT.

The rearrangement links TRBV3-1 to TRBJ2-1; 13 nucleotides match TRBD2. The CDR3 extends over 17 amino acids. Germline trimming cut 4 bases from V and 4 bases from J; bases unmatched to any gene: 7. Germline V gene lookup returns CDR1 LGHDT and CDR2 YNNKEL (reference sequence). For the CDR3, the DNA is TGTGCCAGCAGCCGCGAGGGACTAGCGGGGCTTTACAATGAGCAGTTCTTC. Translated, it gives CASSREGLAGLYNEQFF.

This sequence joins TRBV5-6 and TRBJ2-5; D is ambiguous. V dropped 0 bases and J dropped 0 bases, with 9 bases sitting between them. Germline-derived CDR1 and CDR2 are SGHDT and YYEEEE. This CDR3 contains 15 residues. In DNA, the CDR3 is TGTGCCAGCAGCTTGGGACCTACAAACCAAGAGACCCAGTACTTC. This codes for CASSLGPTNQETQYF.

This clonotype was recorded a few times. The rearrangement joins TRBV12-3 or TRBV12-4 to TRBJ1-1; D is uncertain. This CDR3 comprises 13 residues. V dropped 3 bases and J dropped 5 bases, with 10 bases sitting between them. CDR3 DNA sequence: TGTGCCAGCAGTTTCGAGGTTCGTACTGAAGCTTTCTTT. Encoded protein: CASSFEVRTEAFF.

This clonotype was counted between two and nine times. The chain combines TRBV5-1 with TRBJ2-1; TRBD1 is a possible D gene (7 bases). Per the germline V gene, CDR1 is SGHRS and CDR2 is YFSETQ. The CDR3 runs to 13 residues. Trimming removed 8 bases from V and 3 bases from J, with 12 bases in between. The CDR3 loop reads CASAGQNYNEQFF. CDR3 sequence (DNA): TGCGCCAGTGCGGGACAGAACTACAATGAGCAGTTCTTC.

The chain is built from TRBV5-1 and TRBJ2-1; D is uncertain. This CDR3 has 15 residues. The germline CDR1 and CDR2 sequences are SGHRS and YFSETQ. The germline V and J ends were trimmed by 0 bases and 5 bases, with 12 bases remaining between them. The CDR3: CASSLVVQQNNEQFF. The CDR3 DNA sequence: TGCGCCAGCAGCTTGGTGGTACAGCAGAACAATGAGCAGTTCTTC. Drawing the rest from reference TRBV5-1 and TRBJ2-1, the complete variable domain is KAGVTQTPRYLIKTRGQQVTLSCSPISGHRSVSWYQQTPGQGLQFLFEYFSETQRNKGNFPGRFSGRQFSNSRSEMNVSTLELGDSALYLCASSLVVQQNNEQFFGPGTRLTVL.

The rearrangement joins TRBV10-3 to TRBJ2-5; TRBD2 agrees at 10 bases. The CDR3 is made up of 16 amino acids. The junction had 6 bases not matched to a gene; V was cut back by 2 bases and J by 3 bases. Germline V gene lookup returns CDR1 ENHRY and CDR2 SYGVKD. CDR3 region: CAISETSTSGEETQYF. CDR3 sequence (DNA): TGTGCCATCAGTGAGACTAGTACTAGCGGGGAAGAGACCCAGTACTTC.

This rearrangement joins TRBV4-3 to TRBJ2-3; D not resolved. The CDR3 length is 16 residues. Germline V gives CDR1 LGHNA, CDR2 YSLEER. V lost 3 bases, J lost 3 bases, and 16 bases lay in between. CDR3 sequence (DNA): TGCGCCAGCAGCCATCTACACCTAAGTACGACAGATACGCAGTATTTT. Protein product: CASSHLHLSTTDTQYF.

This chain joins TRBV5-1 and TRBJ2-2, with D unclear. The germline V and J ends were trimmed by 2 bases and 0 bases, with 5 bases remaining between them. The CDR3 consists of 14 residues. CDR1 and CDR2 from the germline V gene are SGHRS and YFSETQ. The CDR3 is CASSFDPNTGELFF. The CDR3 DNA sequence: TGCGCCAGCAGCTTTGACCCGAACACCGGGGAGCTGTTTTTT.

The chain links TRBV12-3 or TRBV12-4 to TRBJ2-7; TRBD1 or TRBD2 may be the D gene (5 bases each). The V end was cut by 6 bases, the J end by 5 bases, with 20 bases between. CDR3 size: 15 residues. CDR3 protein: CASSPGPQGLDEQYF. The DNA of the CDR3 is TGTGCCAGCAGCCCGGGACCCCAAGGGCTCGACGAGCAGTACTTC.

This clonotype appeared a few times. The chain links TRBV28 to TRBJ1-2; the D gene is possibly TRBD1 (5 bases). From germline, CDR1 is MDHEN and CDR2 SYDVKM. The V end lost 5 bases, the J end lost 8 bases, and 18 bases lay between the germline ends. The CDR3 is made up of 14 amino acids. CDR3 nucleotide sequence: TGTGCCAGCAGTCCCCTAGCAGGGTTCGAAGGCTACACCTTC. This gives the protein CASSPLAGFEGYTF.